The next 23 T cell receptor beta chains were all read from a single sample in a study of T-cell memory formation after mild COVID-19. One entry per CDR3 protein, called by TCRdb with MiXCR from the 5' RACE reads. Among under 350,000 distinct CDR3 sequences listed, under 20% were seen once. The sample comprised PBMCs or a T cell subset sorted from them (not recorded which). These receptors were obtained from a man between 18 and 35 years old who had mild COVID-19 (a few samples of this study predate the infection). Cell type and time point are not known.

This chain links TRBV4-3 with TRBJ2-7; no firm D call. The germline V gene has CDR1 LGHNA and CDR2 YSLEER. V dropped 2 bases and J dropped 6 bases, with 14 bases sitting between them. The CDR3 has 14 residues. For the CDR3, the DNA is TGCGCCAGCAGCCAATGGGGTCCAAACCCCGAGCAGTACTTC. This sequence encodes CASSQWGPNPEQYF.

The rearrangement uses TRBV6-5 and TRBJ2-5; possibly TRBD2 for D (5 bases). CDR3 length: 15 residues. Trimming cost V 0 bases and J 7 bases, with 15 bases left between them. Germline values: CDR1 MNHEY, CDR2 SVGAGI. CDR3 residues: CASSYSGRSRGTQYF. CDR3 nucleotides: TGTGCCAGCAGTTACTCGGGTCGCAGCCGGGGGACCCAGTACTTC.

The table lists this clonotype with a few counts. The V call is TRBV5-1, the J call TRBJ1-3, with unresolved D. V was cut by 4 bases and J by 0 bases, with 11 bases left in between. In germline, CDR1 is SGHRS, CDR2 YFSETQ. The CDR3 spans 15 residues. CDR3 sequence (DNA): TGCGCCAGCAGCACCTCCTTCGACTCTGGAAACACCATATATTTT. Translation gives CASSTSFDSGNTIYF.

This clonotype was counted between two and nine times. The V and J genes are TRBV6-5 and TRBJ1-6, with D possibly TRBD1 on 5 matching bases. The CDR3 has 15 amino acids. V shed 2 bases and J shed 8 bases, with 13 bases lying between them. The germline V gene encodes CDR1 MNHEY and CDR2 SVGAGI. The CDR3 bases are TGTGCCAGCAGTTACGGCGCCCGAGGGGATTCACCCCTCCACTTT. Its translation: CASSYGARGDSPLHF.

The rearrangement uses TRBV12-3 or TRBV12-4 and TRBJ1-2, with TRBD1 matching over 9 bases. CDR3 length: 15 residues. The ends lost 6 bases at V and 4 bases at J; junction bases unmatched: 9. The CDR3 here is CASRHRGLSGYGYTF. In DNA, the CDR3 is TGTGCCAGCAGACACAGGGGGCTAAGCGGCTATGGCTACACCTTC.

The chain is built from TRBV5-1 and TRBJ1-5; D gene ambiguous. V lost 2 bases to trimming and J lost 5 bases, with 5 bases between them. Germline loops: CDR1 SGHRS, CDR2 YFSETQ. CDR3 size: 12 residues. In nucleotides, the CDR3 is TGCGCCAGCAGCTTCGTTGATCAGCCCCAGCATTTT. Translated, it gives CASSFVDQPQHF.

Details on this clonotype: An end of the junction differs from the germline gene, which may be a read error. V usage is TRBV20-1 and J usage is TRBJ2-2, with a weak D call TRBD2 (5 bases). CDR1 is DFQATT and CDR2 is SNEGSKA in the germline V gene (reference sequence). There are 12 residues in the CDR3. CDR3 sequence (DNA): TGCAGTGCTAGCGACCACACCGGGGAGCTGATTTTT. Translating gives CSASDHTGELIF.

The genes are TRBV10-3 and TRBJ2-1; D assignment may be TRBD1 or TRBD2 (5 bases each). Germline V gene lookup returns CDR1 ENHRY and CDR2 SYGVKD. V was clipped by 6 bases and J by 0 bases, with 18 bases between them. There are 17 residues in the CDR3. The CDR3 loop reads CAIRGTRRVSSYNEQFF. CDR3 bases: TGTGCCATCAGGGGGACCCGCCGTGTAAGCTCCTACAATGAGCAGTTCTTC.

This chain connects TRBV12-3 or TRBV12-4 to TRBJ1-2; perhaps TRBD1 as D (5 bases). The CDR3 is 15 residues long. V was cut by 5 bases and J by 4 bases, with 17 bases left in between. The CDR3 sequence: CASSPIVGGSYGYTF. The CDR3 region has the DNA TGTGCCAGCAGTCCCATTGTGGGGGGAAGCTATGGCTACACCTTC.

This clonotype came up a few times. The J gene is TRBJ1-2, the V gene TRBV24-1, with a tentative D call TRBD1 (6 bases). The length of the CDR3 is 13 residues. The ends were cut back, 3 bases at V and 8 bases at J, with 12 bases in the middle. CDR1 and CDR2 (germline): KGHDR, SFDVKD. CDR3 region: CATSDQQGRGYTF. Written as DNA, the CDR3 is TGTGCCACCAGTGATCAACAGGGAAGAGGCTACACCTTC.

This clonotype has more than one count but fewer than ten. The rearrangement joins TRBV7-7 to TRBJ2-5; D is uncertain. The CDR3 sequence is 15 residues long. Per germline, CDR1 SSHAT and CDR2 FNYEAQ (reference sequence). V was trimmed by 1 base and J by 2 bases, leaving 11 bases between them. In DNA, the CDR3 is TGTGCCAGCAGCTTAGGAGTGTCAGATCAAGAGACCCAGTACTTC. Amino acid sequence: CASSLGVSDQETQYF.

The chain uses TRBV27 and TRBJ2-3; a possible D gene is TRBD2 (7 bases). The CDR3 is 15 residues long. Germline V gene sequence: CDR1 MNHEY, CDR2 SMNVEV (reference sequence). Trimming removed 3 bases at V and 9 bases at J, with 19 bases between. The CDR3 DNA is TGTGCCAGCAGTTTTGTTGGGGGGGCCTTTGAGACGCAGTATTTT. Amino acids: CASSFVGGAFETQYF.

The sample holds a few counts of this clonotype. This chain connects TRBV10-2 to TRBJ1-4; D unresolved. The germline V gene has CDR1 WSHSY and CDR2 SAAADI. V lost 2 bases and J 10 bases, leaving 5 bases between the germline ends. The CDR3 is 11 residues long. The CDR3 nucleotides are TGCGCCAGCAGTGAGAGGACAAAACTGTTTTTT. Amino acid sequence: CASSERTKLFF.

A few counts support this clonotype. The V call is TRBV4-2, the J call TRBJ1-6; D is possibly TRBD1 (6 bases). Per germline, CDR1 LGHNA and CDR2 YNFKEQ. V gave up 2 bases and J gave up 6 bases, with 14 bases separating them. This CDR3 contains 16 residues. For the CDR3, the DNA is TGTGCCAGCAGCCAACCCTCAGGGGCTAGTAATTCACCCCTCCACTTT. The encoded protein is CASSQPSGASNSPLHF.

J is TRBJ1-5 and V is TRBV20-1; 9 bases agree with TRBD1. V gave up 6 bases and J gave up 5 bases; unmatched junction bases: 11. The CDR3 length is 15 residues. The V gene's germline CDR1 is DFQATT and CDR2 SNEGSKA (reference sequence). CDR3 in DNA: TGCAGTGCGGTCCGGGACAGGGCGGGGGATCAGCCCCAGCATTTT. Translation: CSAVRDRAGDQPQHF.

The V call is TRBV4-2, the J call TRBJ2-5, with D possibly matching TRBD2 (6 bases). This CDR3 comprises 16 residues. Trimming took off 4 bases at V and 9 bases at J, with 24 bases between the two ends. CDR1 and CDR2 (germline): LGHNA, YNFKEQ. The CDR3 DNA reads TGTGCCAGCAGCCGAGAGACGGGACTCGAGTTAGGGTCCCAGTACTTC. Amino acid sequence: CASSRETGLELGSQYF.

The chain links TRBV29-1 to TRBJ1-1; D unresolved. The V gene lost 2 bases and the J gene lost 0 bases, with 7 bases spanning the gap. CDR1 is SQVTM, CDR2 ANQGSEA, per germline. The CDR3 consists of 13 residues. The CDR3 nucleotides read TGCAGCGTTGAAAGGGAAATGAACACTGAAGCTTTCTTT. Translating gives CSVEREMNTEAFF.

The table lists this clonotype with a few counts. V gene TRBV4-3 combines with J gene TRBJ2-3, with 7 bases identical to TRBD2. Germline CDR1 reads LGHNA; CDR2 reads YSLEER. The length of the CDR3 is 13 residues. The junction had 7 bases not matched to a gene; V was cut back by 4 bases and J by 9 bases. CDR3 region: CASSRTGGETQYF. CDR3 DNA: TGCGCCAGCAGCCGGACTGGGGGGGAGACGCAGTATTTT.

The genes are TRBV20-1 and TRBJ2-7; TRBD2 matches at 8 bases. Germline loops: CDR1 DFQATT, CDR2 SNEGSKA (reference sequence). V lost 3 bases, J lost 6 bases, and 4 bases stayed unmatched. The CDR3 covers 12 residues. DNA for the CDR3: TGCAGTGCTAGGGGACTAGAGCTCGAGCAGTACTTC. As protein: CSARGLELEQYF.

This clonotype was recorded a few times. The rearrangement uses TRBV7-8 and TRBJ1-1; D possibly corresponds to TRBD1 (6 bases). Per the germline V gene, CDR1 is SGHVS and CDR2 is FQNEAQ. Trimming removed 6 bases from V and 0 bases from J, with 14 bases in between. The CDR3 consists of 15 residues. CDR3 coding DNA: TGTGCCAGCAGTTCCAGAGCAGGGGTGAACACTGAAGCTTTCTTT. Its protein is CASSSRAGVNTEAFF. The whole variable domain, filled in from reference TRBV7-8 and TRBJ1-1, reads GAGVSQSPRYKVAKRGQDVALRCDPISGHVSLFWYQQALGQGPEFLTYFQNEAQLDKSGLPSDRFFAERPEGSVSTLKIQRTQQEDSAVYLCASSSRAGVNTEAFFGQGTRLTVV.

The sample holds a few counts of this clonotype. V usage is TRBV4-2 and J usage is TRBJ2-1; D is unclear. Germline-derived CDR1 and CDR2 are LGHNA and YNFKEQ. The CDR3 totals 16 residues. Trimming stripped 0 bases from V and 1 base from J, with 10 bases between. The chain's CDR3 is CASSQEASTSYNEQFF. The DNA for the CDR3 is TGTGCCAGCAGCCAAGAGGCTAGTACTTCCTACAATGAGCAGTTCTTC.

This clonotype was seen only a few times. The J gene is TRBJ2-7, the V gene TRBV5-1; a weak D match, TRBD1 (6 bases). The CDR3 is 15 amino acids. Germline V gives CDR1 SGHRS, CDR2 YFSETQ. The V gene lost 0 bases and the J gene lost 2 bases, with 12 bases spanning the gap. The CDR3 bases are TGCGCCAGCAGCTTGGGTCAGGGGCTCGCCTACGAGCAGTACGTC. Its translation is CASSLGQGLAYEQYV.

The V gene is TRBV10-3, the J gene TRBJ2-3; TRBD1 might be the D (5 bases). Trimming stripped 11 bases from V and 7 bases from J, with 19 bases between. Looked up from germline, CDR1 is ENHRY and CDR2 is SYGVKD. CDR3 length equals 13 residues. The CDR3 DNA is TGTGCCTCTGGGCTACAGGACACTAATACGCAGTATTTT. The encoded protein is CASGLQDTNTQYF.